Included here is one T cell receptor (beta chain) sequence, with context. As yet, its antigen is unknown. This sample was included in a study of persistence of HIV-infected CD4 T cells. Overall study: Donors had been on suppressive ART for a median of roughly eight years.

This was the immunoSEQ version 4 assay in survey mode. Profiled with immunoSEQ multiplex PCR; TCRdb holds only in-frame clones, not every one. The table includes some 58,000 clones, 70% to 75% detected once. The stimulus was an HIV-1 Gag 15-mer peptide pool, 1 ug/peptide/mL. CD40L/CD69 double-negative CD45RO-high memory CD4+ T cells were collected. Donors were HIV-1-infected adults who began suppressive ART during chronic infection. CD4+ T cell counts exceeded 400 cells/uL; CMV serology was positive. In germline, CDR1 is SGHTA, CDR2 FQGNSA. Trimming took 8 bases from V and 0 from J, leaving 13 bases between them. This CDR3 is built from 14 residues. Findings of the study overall: CMV- and Gag-responding cells had lower TCRbeta richness than CD3/CD28-responding cells.

The chain is built from TRBV7-2 and TRBJ1-1; possible D gene TRBD1, 6 bases. This specimen consisted of CD4+ T cells sorted from PBMCs after roughly 17-hour stimulation, obtained from a patient who received antiretroviral therapy. The clonotype comes from an adult man with HIV who was CMV-seropositive. In nucleotides, the CDR3 is TGTGCCAGCCAACAGGGACCGATGAACACTGAAGCTTTCTTT. It translates to CASQQGPMNTEAFF.